These T cell receptor beta chains were read from a single sample in a study of metastatic and nonmetastatic thyroid tumors. TCRdb re-called clones via MiXCR from the PCR reads. The table lists some 20,000 clones, 22% of them singletons. Sequenced sample: adjacent normal tissue. Receptors were obtained from a female donor with papillary thyroid cancer or a benign thyroid nodule (not recorded which). Some clones in this sample may be carry-over from other donors' samples. Each CDR3 is given with its conserved first and last residue. D genes are given only for firm matches. Size values are once, few and many counts, or a class for expanded clones, and some rows have none.

CDR3nt: TGCAGTGCTAGAGTCCCGGGACCGGCAAATCAGCCCCAGCATTTT
CDR3aa: CSARVPGPANQPQHF
j_gene: TRBJ1-5
v_gene: TRBV20-1
abundance: NA
d_gene: NA

CDR3nt: TGTGCCAGCAGTGCCCAATCCGGAGCAGATACGCAGTATTTT
CDR3aa: CASSAQSGADTQYF
j_gene: TRBJ2-3
v_gene: TRBV6-1
abundance: NA
d_gene: NA

CDR3nt: TGTGCCAGCAGCGCCGGGTTGGACTTTAACTATGGCTACACCTTC
CDR3aa: CASSAGLDFNYGYTF
j_gene: TRBJ1-2
v_gene: TRBV11-2
abundance: NA
d_gene: NA

CDR3nt: TGTGCCAGCAGCTTATCCAGTCTTAACGAGCAGTACTTC
CDR3aa: CASSLSSLNEQYF
j_gene: TRBJ2-7
v_gene: TRBV11-2
abundance: few
d_gene: NA

CDR3nt: TGTGCTAGTGGCTCAAGGACAGGCGGCTACACCGGGGAGCTTTTTTTT
CDR3aa: CASGSRTGGYTGELFF
j_gene: TRBJ2-2
v_gene: TRBV12-5
abundance: few
d_gene: TRBD1

CDR3nt: TGTGCCAGCAGTTCCGCACGTCCAGGGGATACGCAGTATTTT
CDR3aa: CASSSARPGDTQYF
j_gene: TRBJ2-3
v_gene: TRBV6-1
abundance: few
d_gene: NA

CDR3nt: TGTGCCAGCAGCTCCTACTTACAGGGGTCGGGACTGTTTTTT
CDR3aa: CASSSYLQGSGLFF
j_gene: TRBJ1-4
v_gene: TRBV7-2
abundance: NA
d_gene: TRBD1

CDR3nt: TGCAGTTCGAGCCCAGTGGGCCGAACTAACTATGGCTACACCTTC
CDR3aa: CSSSPVGRTNYGYTF
j_gene: TRBJ1-2
v_gene: TRBV20-1
abundance: once
d_gene: NA

CDR3nt: TGTGCCAGCTCGGACAACCTGCTATATGGCTACACCTTC
CDR3aa: CASSDNLLYGYTF
j_gene: TRBJ1-2
v_gene: TRBV6-1
abundance: few
d_gene: NA

CDR3nt: TGTGCCTGGAGTGGTCAGGGGGAGGACGAGCAGTACTTC
CDR3aa: CAWSGQGEDEQYF
j_gene: TRBJ2-7
v_gene: TRBV30
abundance: few
d_gene: NA

CDR3nt: TGCGCCAGCAGCCAAGACCCTACGGGGAGCTGGAACTACGAGCAGTACTTC
CDR3aa: CASSQDPTGSWNYEQYF
j_gene: TRBJ2-7
v_gene: TRBV4-1
abundance: NA
d_gene: NA

CDR3nt: TGCAGTGCTAGAGATGCGCGGGCCTCGAACACCGGGGAGCTGTTTTTT
CDR3aa: CSARDARASNTGELFF
j_gene: TRBJ2-2
v_gene: TRBV20-1
abundance: few
d_gene: NA

CDR3nt: TGTGCCAGCAGCTTCGGCTCTGGGGCCAACGTCCTGACTTTC
CDR3aa: CASSFGSGANVLTF
j_gene: TRBJ2-6
v_gene: TRBV5-4
abundance: NA
d_gene: NA

CDR3nt: TGTGCCAGCAGTTTATTACAGGGAAGGCAAAAACTGTTTTTT
CDR3aa: CASSLLQGRQKLFF
j_gene: TRBJ1-4
v_gene: TRBV28
abundance: many
d_gene: NA

CDR3nt: TGTGCCAGCAGTGCAGGGGCCCGTTCCTACGAGCAGTACTTC
CDR3aa: CASSAGARSYEQYF
j_gene: TRBJ2-7
v_gene: TRBV2
abundance: few
d_gene: NA

CDR3nt: TGTGCCAGCAGCTTAGGAGCCGGGTCCTACGAGCAGTACTTC
CDR3aa: CASSLGAGSYEQYF
j_gene: TRBJ2-7
v_gene: TRBV7-8
abundance: NA
d_gene: NA

CDR3nt: TGTGCCAGCACTACCGAATTCCCGGGGGCCAACGTCCTGACTTTC
CDR3aa: CASTTEFPGANVLTF
j_gene: TRBJ2-6
v_gene: TRBV2
abundance: few
d_gene: NA

CDR3nt: TGTGCCAGCAGTTACCAGGGTTTCCATAATTCACCCCTCCACTTT
CDR3aa: CASSYQGFHNSPLHF
j_gene: TRBJ1-6
v_gene: TRBV6-5
abundance: many
d_gene: NA

CDR3nt: TGTGCCAGCAGCTTAAACACTCGGGAGCAGTACTTC
CDR3aa: CASSLNTREQYF
j_gene: TRBJ2-7
v_gene: TRBV7-2
abundance: medium-sized
d_gene: NA

CDR3nt: TGTGCCAGCGGTCGGCGCGATAGCACAGATACGCAGTATTTT
CDR3aa: CASGRRDSTDTQYF
j_gene: TRBJ2-3
v_gene: TRBV7-8
abundance: NA
d_gene: NA

CDR3nt: TGTGCCAGCAGTTACCCCCAAACCGGACTAGCGGGAATGGTCGGGGAGCTGTTTTTT
CDR3aa: CASSYPQTGLAGMVGELFF
j_gene: TRBJ2-2
v_gene: TRBV6-5
abundance: medium-sized
d_gene: TRBD2

CDR3nt: TGCGCCAGCAGCCGGGACAGAGTTGCAACTAATGAAAAACTGTTTTTT
CDR3aa: CASSRDRVATNEKLFF
j_gene: TRBJ1-4
v_gene: TRBV4-3
abundance: medium-sized
d_gene: TRBD1

CDR3nt: TGTGCCTGGAGTGCCCCTAGCGGCTACGAGCAGTACTTC
CDR3aa: CAWSAPSGYEQYF
j_gene: TRBJ2-7
v_gene: TRBV30
abundance: NA
d_gene: TRBD2

CDR3nt: TGTGCCAGCAGCTTTTCTAGCGGGAGAGAGACCCAGTACTTC
CDR3aa: CASSFSSGRETQYF
j_gene: TRBJ2-5
v_gene: TRBV5-4
abundance: many
d_gene: TRBD2

CDR3nt: TGTGCCAGTTCCTACGGGTATAATTCACCCCTCCACTTT
CDR3aa: CASSYGYNSPLHF
j_gene: TRBJ1-6
v_gene: TRBV19
abundance: NA
d_gene: NA

CDR3nt: TGTGCCAGCATCCTTGGTGTGGGGCTAGGGTCACCCCTCCACTTT
CDR3aa: CASILGVGLGSPLHF
j_gene: TRBJ1-6
v_gene: TRBV5-6
abundance: NA
d_gene: NA

CDR3nt: TGTGCCAGCAGCTCCGTAGTCGGGTATGGCTACACCTTC
CDR3aa: CASSSVVGYGYTF
j_gene: TRBJ1-2
v_gene: TRBV6-2/TRBV6-3
abundance: medium-sized
d_gene: NA

CDR3nt: TGTGCCAGCAGCTTAGTCCCGGCCTCCTACGAGCAGTACTTC
CDR3aa: CASSLVPASYEQYF
j_gene: TRBJ2-7
v_gene: TRBV7-6
abundance: NA
d_gene: NA

CDR3nt: TGTGCCAGTAGTCAAACAACAGGGAACACTGAAGCTTTCTTT
CDR3aa: CASSQTTGNTEAFF
j_gene: TRBJ1-1
v_gene: TRBV19
abundance: few
d_gene: NA

CDR3nt: TGTGCCAGCAGCTTTGGGGGGCGATCTGGAAACACCATATATTTT
CDR3aa: CASSFGGRSGNTIYF
j_gene: TRBJ1-3
v_gene: TRBV5-4
abundance: NA
d_gene: NA

CDR3nt: TGTACCAGCTCCGCAGGGGGAGCTAGCAGTGAGCAGTTCTTC
CDR3aa: CTSSAGGASSEQFF
j_gene: TRBJ2-1
v_gene: TRBV6-4
abundance: NA
d_gene: TRBD1

CDR3nt: TGTGCCAGCAGCTCCGACAGGGTAGGGGAGCTGTTTTTT
CDR3aa: CASSSDRVGELFF
j_gene: TRBJ2-2
v_gene: TRBV7-3
abundance: once
d_gene: TRBD1

CDR3nt: TGTGCCAGCAGCGCCAGCGGGAGGACTAACAATGAGCAGTTCTTC
CDR3aa: CASSASGRTNNEQFF
j_gene: TRBJ2-1
v_gene: TRBV9
abundance: NA
d_gene: TRBD2

CDR3nt: TGCAGTGCTAGGAAGGACACAGATACGCAGTATTTT
CDR3aa: CSARKDTDTQYF
j_gene: TRBJ2-3
v_gene: TRBV20-1
abundance: NA
d_gene: NA

CDR3nt: TGTGCCAGCAGCCCCGGACTAGCGGGAAACAATGAGCAGTTCTTC
CDR3aa: CASSPGLAGNNEQFF
j_gene: TRBJ2-1
v_gene: TRBV7-9
abundance: many
d_gene: TRBD2

CDR3nt: TGTGCCAGCAGTTACCACCGAGGGGAGGGTCAGCCCCAGCATTTT
CDR3aa: CASSYHRGEGQPQHF
j_gene: TRBJ1-5
v_gene: TRBV28
abundance: NA
d_gene: NA

CDR3nt: TGTGCCAGCAGCTTAACAGGGAGCTTCACCGGGGAGCTGTTTTTT
CDR3aa: CASSLTGSFTGELFF
j_gene: TRBJ2-2
v_gene: TRBV7-3
abundance: NA
d_gene: NA

CDR3nt: TGTGCCAGCAGTTTAACCGACAGGGGTGGTGGCTACACCTTC
CDR3aa: CASSLTDRGGGYTF
j_gene: TRBJ1-2
v_gene: TRBV28
abundance: NA
d_gene: TRBD1

CDR3nt: TGTGCCAGCAGCGTAGGGGACGGCGTTTTACAGTACTTC
CDR3aa: CASSVGDGVLQYF
j_gene: TRBJ2-7
v_gene: TRBV9
abundance: NA
d_gene: NA

CDR3nt: TGTGCCAGCAGCTCGCTAGCCATCACAGATACGCAGTATTTT
CDR3aa: CASSSLAITDTQYF
j_gene: TRBJ2-3
v_gene: TRBV5-4
abundance: many
d_gene: NA

CDR3nt: TGTGCCAGCAGCTTAGGACAGGCTCCCTACGAGCAGTACTTC
CDR3aa: CASSLGQAPYEQYF
j_gene: TRBJ2-7
v_gene: TRBV11-3
abundance: NA
d_gene: NA

CDR3nt: TGTGCCAGCGGGACAGGGGGGACTGAAGCTTTCTTT
CDR3aa: CASGTGGTEAFF
j_gene: TRBJ1-1
v_gene: TRBV19
abundance: medium-sized
d_gene: TRBD1

CDR3nt: TGCGCCAGCAGCGCGGGCCCCGGACAGTTACAAGAGACCCAGTACTTC
CDR3aa: CASSAGPGQLQETQYF
j_gene: TRBJ2-5
v_gene: TRBV5-1
abundance: NA
d_gene: NA

CDR3nt: TGTGCCAGCAGTTACGGGGGGATGAACACTGAAGCTTTCTTT
CDR3aa: CASSYGGMNTEAFF
j_gene: TRBJ1-1
v_gene: TRBV6-2/TRBV6-3
abundance: medium-sized
d_gene: NA

CDR3nt: TGTGCCAGCAGTGAAGAACTGATTTACAATGAGCAGTTCTTC
CDR3aa: CASSEELIYNEQFF
j_gene: TRBJ2-1
v_gene: TRBV2
abundance: few
d_gene: NA

CDR3nt: TGTGCCAGCAGGTCTACAGGGTTTTACACCGGGGAGCTGTTTTTT
CDR3aa: CASRSTGFYTGELFF
j_gene: TRBJ2-2
v_gene: TRBV27
abundance: NA
d_gene: NA

CDR3nt: TGTGCCAGCAGTCCCCGGGGCCTATTCTATGGCTACACCTTC
CDR3aa: CASSPRGLFYGYTF
j_gene: TRBJ1-2
v_gene: TRBV6-1
abundance: few
d_gene: NA

CDR3nt: TGTGCCAGCAGCTGGCGACAGGGGGCAGACTATGGCTACACCTTC
CDR3aa: CASSWRQGADYGYTF
j_gene: TRBJ1-2
v_gene: TRBV7-9
abundance: NA
d_gene: TRBD1

CDR3nt: TGTGCCAGCAGTCCTGGCGGAGGCTACACCTTC
CDR3aa: CASSPGGGYTF
j_gene: TRBJ1-2
v_gene: TRBV28
abundance: NA
d_gene: NA

CDR3nt: TGTGCCAGCAGCTTAGACGGGACGCGGGGAAACACCATATATTTT
CDR3aa: CASSLDGTRGNTIYF
j_gene: TRBJ1-3
v_gene: TRBV11-3
abundance: medium-sized
d_gene: NA

CDR3nt: TGTGCCAGCAGTGGGGGGACTAGCGGGATCTTAAATGAGCAGTTCTTC
CDR3aa: CASSGGTSGILNEQFF
j_gene: TRBJ2-1
v_gene: TRBV25-1
abundance: NA
d_gene: TRBD2

CDR3nt: TGCGCCAGCACCCCCCGAGCAGCAGGGGCCAACGTCCTGACTTTC
CDR3aa: CASTPRAAGANVLTF
j_gene: TRBJ2-6
v_gene: TRBV4-3
abundance: many
d_gene: NA

CDR3nt: TGTGCCACCAGTGCTAACCGGGACGGGCCCTACGAGCAGTACTTC
CDR3aa: CATSANRDGPYEQYF
j_gene: TRBJ2-7
v_gene: TRBV15
abundance: few
d_gene: NA

CDR3nt: TGTGCCAGCAGCCAAGGTAGAGGGACCTATGGCTACACCTTC
CDR3aa: CASSQGRGTYGYTF
j_gene: TRBJ1-2
v_gene: TRBV4-2
abundance: once
d_gene: NA

CDR3nt: TGCGCCAGCAGCGCCCCGGGACTAGCGGGAGGGGCGAAAGATACGCAGTATTTT
CDR3aa: CASSAPGLAGGAKDTQYF
j_gene: TRBJ2-3
v_gene: TRBV4-1
abundance: NA
d_gene: TRBD2

CDR3nt: TGTGCCAGCAGCTCCATAAGAGGGAGAAACATTCAGTACTTC
CDR3aa: CASSSIRGRNIQYF
j_gene: TRBJ2-4
v_gene: TRBV7-8
abundance: many
d_gene: NA

CDR3nt: TGTGCCAGTAATTTTCGGGCCTTGGCTTCACCCCTCCACTTT
CDR3aa: CASNFRALASPLHF
j_gene: TRBJ1-6
v_gene: TRBV19
abundance: few
d_gene: NA